The rows below give T cell receptor beta chains drawn from one sample of a study of T cell repertoires in cytomegalovirus infection. TCRdb ran MiXCR on the reads and lists one entry per CDR3 protein. The table has fewer than 550,000 distinct CDR3 sequences, over 9% seen once; the top ten hold 10%. The sample was PBMCs. The receptor set was obtained from a human donor in good health (CMV status not recorded). Some clones in this sample may be carry-over from other donors' samples. The CDR3 runs from the conserved cysteine through the conserved F or W. The order of the fields is clone size, J gene, CDR3 length, D gene, V gene, CDR3 DNA, CDR3 protein. D genes are given only for firm matches. Not every row has a clone size; where given, it reads once, few, many or a size class.

many,TRBJ2-4,15,TRBD1,TRBV12-3/TRBV12-4,TGTGCCAGCAGTAGGGGACAGGGGGCCAAAAACATTCAGTACTTC,CASSRGQGAKNIQYF
few,TRBJ2-3,14,.,TRBV2,TGTGCCAGCGGAAGGGGGTGGGGCACAGATACGCAGTATTTT,CASGRGWGTDTQYF
.,TRBJ1-1,13,.,TRBV20-1,TGCAGTGCTAGAGAGGGACCTCGGGGTGAAGCTTTCTTT,CSAREGPRGEAFF
few,TRBJ1-4,14,.,TRBV2,TGTGCCAGCAATTTACAGGGTGCAAATGAAAAACTGTTTTTT,CASNLQGANEKLFF
few,TRBJ2-1,15,TRBD2,TRBV7-3,TGTGCCAGCAGCCTCAGCGGGAGGGCCGACAATGAGCAGTTCTTC,CASSLSGRADNEQFF
.,TRBJ1-2,13,.,TRBV7-9,TGTGCCAGCAGAGAGGGGGACAACTATGGCTACACCTTC,CASREGDNYGYTF
.,TRBJ1-1,15,TRBD1,TRBV27,TGTGCCAGCAGACTCAACAGGGGTTTCGCCACTGAAGCTTTCTTT,CASRLNRGFATEAFF
.,TRBJ2-5,13,TRBD2,TRBV29-1,TGCAGCTCCTGGACTAGCTTCAGGAAGACCCAGTACTTC,CSSWTSFRKTQYF
few,TRBJ2-7,12,.,TRBV12-3/TRBV12-4,TGTGCCAGCAGTGGGGATATAGAGGTGCAGTACTTC,CASSGDIEVQYF
many,TRBJ1-5,16,TRBD1,TRBV28,TGTGCCAGCAGTTCTAAGACAGGGACTAGCAATCAGCCCCAGCATTTT,CASSSKTGTSNQPQHF
many,TRBJ2-1,16,TRBD1,TRBV5-6,TGTGCCAGCAGCTCCGGGACAGGGAGAGAGGATCATGAGCAGTTCTTC,CASSSGTGREDHEQFF
many,TRBJ2-6,14,.,TRBV12-3/TRBV12-4,TGTGCCAGCAGTTCCCTCAATGGGGCCAACGTCCTGACTTTC,CASSSLNGANVLTF
many,TRBJ2-7,14,TRBD1,TRBV4-1,TGCGCCAGCAGCGGGGACAGGGGGCCCTACGAGCAGTACTTC,CASSGDRGPYEQYF
many,TRBJ2-5,12,.,TRBV19,TGTGCCAGTAAGGGAAATCAAGAGACCCAGTACTTC,CASKGNQETQYF
many,TRBJ2-5,15,.,TRBV7-2,TGTGCCAGCAGCTTAAATTCGGGAATCCAAGAGACCCAGTACTTC,CASSLNSGIQETQYF
.,TRBJ1-1,14,.,TRBV5-1,TGCGCCAGCGGGGGGGGGGGCAATAACCCTGAAGCTTTCTTT,CASGGGGNNPEAFF
many,TRBJ1-1,14,.,TRBV10-1,TGCGCCAGCAGTGAGACCCAATTCAACACTGAAGCTTTCTTT,CASSETQFNTEAFF
many,TRBJ2-6,16,.,TRBV5-1,TGCGCCAGCAGCTCTGGCCTTCGGCCCGGGGCCAACGTCCTGACTTTC,CASSSGLRPGANVLTF
few,TRBJ1-1,16,TRBD1,TRBV11-2,TGTGCCAGCCAAACGACGCAGGGGGCACTCAACACTGAAGCTTTCTTT,CASQTTQGALNTEAFF
.,TRBJ2-4,14,.,TRBV6-1,TGTGCCAGCAGCCGAGGGGGTATGGAAAACATTCAGTACTTC,CASSRGGMENIQYF
many,TRBJ2-3,16,.,TRBV19,TGTGCCAGTACCGAAGGGAGACTAACCTTCACAGATACGCAGTATTTT,CASTEGRLTFTDTQYF
many,TRBJ1-6,17,.,TRBV28,TGTGCCAGCAGCCAATCCTCCGGAGGGGGGTCCGATTCACCCCTCCACTTT,CASSQSSGGGSDSPLHF
once,TRBJ2-1,14,.,TRBV15,TGTGCCACCAGCCGACAGGAAACCTACAATGAGCAGTTCTTC,CATSRQETYNEQFF
.,TRBJ1-2,8,.,TRBV29-1,TGCAGCGGTGAAGGCTACACCTTC,CSGEGYTF